This T cell receptor (beta chain) was found in a study of T cells in Graves' hyperthyroidism and ophthalmopathy. Study-level points and caveats: Expanded thyroid clonotypes (above 0.001) were mostly also found in blood. Ophthalmopathy and stable hyperthyroidism were separated by a 13 V-J model.

Amplification targeted TCR beta CDR3 regions from RNA transcripts. An initial round of RT-PCR targeting the TCR CDR3 relied on the HTBI primer set. TCRdb called the multiplex PCR reads again in MiXCR, with one record for every CDR3 protein. This table has approximately 600,000 distinct CDR3 sequences, roughly 20% appearing once. A remark on this clonotype: The antigen remains undetermined.

Trimming took 5 bases from V and 9 from J; bases not matched to a gene: 16. The CDR3 spans 18 residues. CDR1 MNHEY and CDR2 SMNVEV come from the germline V gene (reference sequence). This receptor was taken from a man aged 30-40 years with Graves' ophthalmopathy. The chain uses TRBV27 and TRBJ2-1, with TRBD2 identical over 13 bases. The sequencing sample was made of blood. CDR3 coding DNA: TGTGCCAGCAGTCCCCGACCTGGGACTAGCGGGAAATCTGGTGAGCAGTTCTTC. Its protein product is CASSPRPGTSGKSGEQFF.